This entry lists 15 T cell receptor beta chains sequenced from one sample in a study of CD8+ T cells in alopecia areata. Treatment here: oral pan-JAK inhibitor, 5-10 mg twice daily. Extracted RNA was reverse transcribed, and the resulting cDNA served as sequencing template. The repertoire was sequenced with immunoSEQ multiplex PCR; TCRdb's copy has only in-frame clones and lacks some. Altogether 90,000 to 150,000 clones are present, around 53% being singletons, with the ten largest covering roughly 0.5%. Sequenced here: CD4+ T cells sorted from blood, sampled at week 4, from a patient treated with tofacitinib. All receptors derive from a human donor with alopecia areata.

This clone was found a few times. The J gene is TRBJ2-4, the V gene TRBV19; D not certain. Germline V gives CDR1 LNHDA, CDR2 SQIVND (reference sequence). Trimming left V 8 bases short and J 6 bases short, with 11 bases between. The length of the CDR3 is 12 residues. The CDR3 DNA reads as TGTGCCAGTGCCCCCGGTGGAAACATTCAGTACTTC. Amino acid sequence: CASAPGGNIQYF. Full variable domain (remainder filled in from reference TRBV19 and TRBJ2-4): DGGITQSPKYLFRKEGQNVTLSCEQNLNHDAMYWYRQDPGQGLRLIYYSQIVNDFQKGDIAEGYSVSREKKESFPLTVTSAQKNPTAFYLCASAPGGNIQYFGAGTRLSVL.

This chain joins TRBV5-6 and TRBJ1-6; D is unresolved. Trimming took off 4 bases at V and 5 bases at J, with 7 bases between the two ends. Germline loops: CDR1 SGHDT, CDR2 YYEEEE. This CDR3 has 13 amino acids. The CDR3 spells CASSPVHNSPLHF. The DNA of the CDR3 is TGTGCCAGCAGCCCTGTTCATAATTCACCCCTCCACTTT.

The genes are TRBV11-2 and TRBJ2-1, with 9 bases matching TRBD1. J was trimmed by 6 bases and V by 5 bases; bases with no gene match: 11. The CDR3 loop spans 16 amino acids. Germline CDR1 SGHAT, CDR2 FQNNGV. The CDR3: CASSTNYGTGTNEQFF. CDR3 in DNA: TGTGCCAGCAGCACAAACTACGGGACAGGGACCAATGAGCAGTTCTTC.

The chain combines TRBV6-6 with TRBJ1-2; D gene uncertain. The CDR3 runs to 13 residues. V lost 5 bases and J 1 base, leaving 8 bases between the germline ends. The germline V gene has CDR1 MNHNY and CDR2 SVGAGI (reference sequence). CDR3 in DNA: TGTGCCAGCAGTCACGGTAATAACTATGGCTACACCTTC. Amino acids: CASSHGNNYGYTF.

This clone was recorded a few times. The chain recombines TRBV5-1 with TRBJ1-1, with a tentative D call TRBD1 (5 bases). This CDR3 comprises 15 residues. V was pared by 0 bases and J by 1 base, with 10 bases between. Germline V gene lookup returns CDR1 SGHRS and CDR2 YFSETQ. The CDR3 region has the DNA TGCGCCAGCAGCTTGGGGGCAGGGACGAACACTGAAGCTTTCTTT. Translation: CASSLGAGTNTEAFF. Together with reference TRBV5-1 and TRBJ1-1, the CDR3 gives the full variable domain: KAGVTQTPRYLIKTRGQQVTLSCSPISGHRSVSWYQQTPGQGLQFLFEYFSETQRNKGNFPGRFSGRQFSNSRSEMNVSTLELGDSALYLCASSLGAGTNTEAFFGQGTRLTVV.

The count of this clone is one. The genes are TRBV29-1 and TRBJ2-2; D is unclear. V lost 4 bases to trimming and J lost 7 bases, with 10 bases between them. Germline V gives CDR1 SQVTM, CDR2 ANQGSEA. The CDR3 extends over 12 amino acids. For the CDR3, the DNA is TGCAGCGTTGTCGTCCTTGACGGGGAGCTGTTTTTT. Residues: CSVVVLDGELFF.

This clone was seen a single time. The chain employs TRBV5-1 and TRBJ2-1, with 13 bases fitting TRBD2. Germline loops: CDR1 SGHRS, CDR2 YFSETQ. J was trimmed by 3 bases and V by 0 bases; bases with no gene match: 6. This CDR3 comprises 18 residues. CDR3 DNA sequence: TGCGCCAGCAGCTTGGACCCGGGACTAGCGGGGAACTACAATGAGCAGTTCTTC. This encodes CASSLDPGLAGNYNEQFF.

This clone turned up a few times. The chain employs TRBV29-1 and TRBJ2-1; 9 nucleotides match TRBD1. CDR1 and CDR2 (germline): SQVTM, ANQGSEA. Losses at the gene ends were 4 bases for V and 5 bases for J; bases not matched to a gene: 6. This CDR3 has 14 residues. CDR3 coding DNA: TGCAGCGTTGTCGGACAGGGGCTTAACAATGAGCAGTTCTTC. Protein product: CSVVGQGLNNEQFF.

This sequence joins TRBV9 and TRBJ2-7, with TRBD2 matching over 10 bases. CDR1 and CDR2 from the germline V gene are SGDLS and YYNGEE. This CDR3 is built from 14 residues. Trimming removed 7 bases from V and 0 bases from J; junction bases left unmatched: 4. The CDR3 reads CASGASGGSYEQYF. CDR3 in DNA: TGTGCCAGCGGTGCTAGCGGGGGCTCCTACGAGCAGTACTTC.

This clone has more than one count but fewer than ten. The rearrangement links TRBV7-2 to TRBJ1-5; D gene uncertain. The CDR3 has 13 residues. Germline V gives CDR1 SGHTA, CDR2 FQGNSA. The germline V and J ends were trimmed by 1 base and 6 bases, with 7 bases remaining between them. CDR3 protein: CASSLGQSQPQHF. Written as DNA, the CDR3 is TGTGCCAGCAGCTTAGGGCAGTCTCAGCCCCAGCATTTT.

The chain recombines TRBV29-1 with TRBJ2-7; D gene uncertain. Per the germline V gene, CDR1 is SQVTM and CDR2 is ANQGSEA. V gave up 4 bases and J gave up 0 bases, with 13 bases separating them. CDR3 length equals 14 residues. The CDR3 protein is CSVVLSPVSYEQYF. In nucleotides, the CDR3 is TGCAGCGTTGTCTTATCTCCCGTCTCCTACGAGCAGTACTTC.

CDR3 in DNA: TGTGCCAGCAGCCCACTAGGACGGGGGCTTTCCAACAATGAGCAGTTCTTC. Amino acid sequence: CASSPLGRGLSNNEQFF. The chain has TRBV5-6 and TRBJ2-1, with D perhaps TRBD1 or TRBD2 (6 bases each). V lost 4 bases and J lost 5, with 22 bases in between. Germline V gene lookup returns CDR1 SGHDT and CDR2 YYEEEE. This CDR3 is 17 amino acids long.

The chain has TRBV6-5 and TRBJ1-2; D remains ambiguous. CDR3 length equals 12 residues. Trimming shortened V by 0 bases and J by 7 bases, and 6 bases separated the two germline ends. CDR1 is MNHEY, CDR2 SVGAGI, per germline. The CDR3 DNA reads as TGTGCCAGCAGTTACTCCGGCGGTGGCTACACCTTC. This sequence encodes CASSYSGGGYTF.

This clone was detected a few times. The chain carries TRBV27 and TRBJ2-5; a possible D gene is TRBD1 (6 bases). V was pared by 9 bases and J by 1 base, with 12 bases between. CDR3 length equals 13 residues. Germline loops: CDR1 MNHEY, CDR2 SMNVEV (reference sequence). The CDR3 DNA reads TGTGCCAGGACCTTAGGGGGCCAAGAGACCCAGTACTTC. This translates into CARTLGGQETQYF.

CDR3 in amino acids: CASSLGQGRTDTQYF. The CDR3, as DNA: TGTGCCAGCAGCCTTGGACAGGGGAGGACAGATACGCAGTATTTT. The chain employs TRBV13 and TRBJ2-3, with TRBD1 matching over 9 bases. The ends lost 5 bases at V and 3 bases at J; junction bases unmatched: 6. Germline CDR1 PRHDT, CDR2 FYEKMQ (reference sequence). This CDR3 contains 15 residues.